This T cell receptor beta chain was profiled in a study of CD8 T cells in ankylosing spondylitis (dated by TCRdb to 2015 to 2018). Looking at the study overall: The study set out to find disease-linked TCR variants by profiling T cell receptor beta repertoires in ankylosing spondylitis patients and healthy donors. The full study cohort comprised 20 to 30 ankylosing spondylitis patients and 85 to 120 healthy donors. Peripheral blood was sampled, and synovial fluid was also collected from ankylosing spondylitis patients.

The reads were generated on an Illumina HiSeq 2500. Quantitative 5'-RACE with molecular barcodes was used to prepare TCR beta libraries. The original pipeline was this. A new computational method, built on a probabilistic model of VDJ rearrangement, was used to identify disease-linked TCR variants. TCRdb reanalyzed the raw reads on its own, using fastp at Q25 for trimming and MiXCR for clone calling, and kept in-frame beta chains. Each entry is one CDR3 protein sequence, shown with its most common DNA and genes. TCRdb, not the authors, supplied the V and J calls. This sample lists 650,000 to 800,000 distinct CDR3 sequences; roughly 19% were detected once. The ten top clones hold under 20% of the sample. What the research found in general, with its limitations: A TCR beta motif of about 8 highly homologous amino acid variants appeared characteristic of blood from ankylosing spondylitis patients. The disease-linked clones were reported to be significantly enriched in matched synovial fluid samples from ankylosing spondylitis patients. Some motif variants had previously been reported in the synovial fluid and blood of reactive arthritis patients, which suggests shared mechanisms of disease initiation. In peripheral blood, the disease-linked clones were found at relatively low frequencies and had a CD8+ phenotype.

Deletion took 2 bases off V and 3 bases off J, with a span of 19 bases between the germline ends. Its CDR3 holds 17 amino acids, cysteine through phenylalanine. This entry keeps only the CDR3 DNA: 51 bases, framed from base 1. As concerns this clonotype: There is no known antigen for this receptor. No much larger clone is present one base from it, and per-base qualities are unavailable.

The chain uses TRBV12-3 or TRBV12-4 and TRBJ1-2, with the D gene not clear enough to name. The receptor's source is a male donor with ankylosing spondylitis. The specimen sequenced was blood, either unsorted or a sorted T cell fraction (not recorded which). CDR3 reads: CASSLPKGGGAYYGYTF. The sequence in DNA is TGTGCCAGCAGTTTACCGAAAGGCGGCGGAGCCTACTATGGCTACACCTTC.